The 22 T cell receptor beta chains below all came from one sample that was sequenced in a study of blood T cell repertoires in COVID-19 (dated by TCRdb to the early 2020s). The library was prepared using the immunoSEQ multiplex PCR assay. TCRdb provides this immuneACCESS table in a form limited to in-frame rearrangements. Some clones are lacking; in checked studies, under half of them reflect an unresolved V gene, and why the rest are absent is not known. The sample table contains 88,000 or so clones; only one count was recorded for 75% to 90% of them. The ten largest clones represent under 8% of the sample. Sequencing was carried out using peripheral blood. Receptors were obtained from a man aged 60 to 75 with acute or convalescent COVID-19.

This chain uses TRBV15 with TRBJ2-7, with 8 positions matching TRBD1. The CDR3 has 14 residues. Per the germline V gene, CDR1 is LNHNV and CDR2 is YYDKDF (reference sequence). V was clipped by 4 bases and J by 4 bases; unmatched bases: 6. The CDR3: CATSIDRGRYEQYF. The DNA for the CDR3 is TGTGCCACCAGCATAGACAGGGGCAGGTACGAGCAGTACTTC.

The J gene is TRBJ2-1, the V gene TRBV6-5, with TRBD2 matching 11 bases. The ends lost 3 bases at V and 0 bases at J; junction bases unmatched: 1. Germline V gene sequence: CDR1 MNHEY, CDR2 SVGAGI. CDR3 size: 16 residues. The chain's CDR3 is CASSYTSGSSYNEQFF. CDR3 DNA: TGTGCCAGCAGTTATACTAGCGGGAGCTCCTACAATGAGCAGTTCTTC.

This clone has more than one count but fewer than ten. The sample contains more than one DNA sequence encoding this CDR3. The chain has TRBV12-3 or TRBV12-4 and TRBJ2-7; D possibly corresponds to TRBD1 (6 bases). The CDR3 is 12 residues long. Trimming removed 3 bases at V and 3 bases at J, with 6 bases between. CDR3 in amino acids: CASSLGHYEQYF. The DNA of the CDR3 is TGTGCCAGCAGTTTGGGACACTACGAGCAGTACTTC.

This clone was counted a few times. J is TRBJ2-1 and V is TRBV7-8, with D possibly being TRBD1 (5 bases). Deletions cut 1 base from V and 6 bases from J, with 13 bases between. The germline gives CDR1 SGHVS, CDR2 FQNEAQ. This CDR3 region has 15 residues. In nucleotides, the CDR3 is TGTGCCAGCAGCTTAGGCGTGGGGCTACCCAATGAGCAGTTCTTC. Translated, it gives CASSLGVGLPNEQFF.

The chain joins TRBV6-5 to TRBJ1-2, with TRBD1 as a possible D gene (6 bases). The CDR3 is 11 amino acids. V lost 7 bases to trimming and J lost 6 bases, with 9 bases between them. CDR1 is MNHEY, CDR2 SVGAGI, per germline. The DNA for the CDR3 is TGTGCCAGCACAGGGGTTAATGGCTACACCTTC. Translating gives CASTGVNGYTF.

The chain combines TRBV11-3 with TRBJ2-1; TRBD2 matches at 9 bases. The V and J ends lost 1 base and 4 bases, in that order; junction bases with no gene match: 2. CDR1 is SGHNT, CDR2 YENEEA, per germline. This CDR3 is 15 amino acids long. The CDR3 region is CASSLGRGGYNEQFF. For the CDR3, the DNA is TGTGCCAGCAGCTTAGGGCGGGGGGGGTACAATGAGCAGTTCTTC.

The V and J genes are TRBV9 and TRBJ2-7; TRBD1 might be the D (6 bases). The CDR3 has 17 residues. Germline loops: CDR1 SGDLS, CDR2 YYNGEE. V lost 0 bases and J lost 5, with 21 bases in between. The CDR3 loop reads CASSVDGPSGVLNEQYF. In DNA, the CDR3 is TGTGCCAGCAGCGTAGACGGGCCATCAGGGGTTTTAAACGAGCAGTACTTC.

The rearrangement uses TRBV3-1 (or the pseudogene TRBV3-2) and TRBJ2-5; D call uncertain. Germline CDR1 is LGHDT and CDR2 is YNNKEL (reference sequence). CDR3 length equals 15 residues. V lost 2 bases and J lost 2, with 12 bases in between. The CDR3 DNA reads as TGTGCCAGCAGCCAACCGCGGTCCCTGCAAGAGACCCAGTACTTC. Translating it yields CASSQPRSLQETQYF.

This clone has more than one count but fewer than ten. The CDR3 DNA is TGTGCCAGTAGTGGTGGACAGGGATGGAGCACTGAAGCTTTCTTT. Protein product: CASSGGQGWSTEAFF. The J gene is TRBJ1-1, the V gene TRBV19; 8 nucleotides match TRBD1. CDR1 and CDR2 from the germline V gene are LNHDA and SQIVND (reference sequence). The CDR3 loop spans 15 amino acids. Trimming cost V 5 bases and J 4 bases; bases outside gene matches: 9.

This clone was seen just once. CDR3 nucleotides: TGTGCCAGTAGTCCCCAAACAGGGGCTGGCAATCAGCCCCAGCATTTT. This encodes CASSPQTGAGNQPQHF. The rearrangement joins TRBV19 to TRBJ1-5, with 7 nucleotides matching TRBD1. Germline CDR1 and CDR2: LNHDA and SQIVND (reference sequence). The CDR3 is 16 residues long. V lost 5 bases to trimming and J lost 2 bases; unmatched junction nucleotides: 9.

The chain has TRBV24-1 and TRBJ1-4, with D possibly being TRBD1 (5 bases). V lost 7 bases and J 6 bases, leaving 14 bases between the germline ends. Germline V gives CDR1 KGHDR, CDR2 SFDVKD. The CDR3 has 14 residues. The CDR3 sequence: CATSERGTDEKLFF. Here the CDR3 DNA reads TGTGCCACCAGCGAAAGGGGCACGGATGAAAAACTGTTTTTT.

This chain uses TRBV5-6 with TRBJ2-3, with a tentative D call TRBD1 (6 bases). This CDR3 spans 16 amino acids. V lost 3 bases to trimming and J lost 6 bases, with 20 bases between them. In germline, CDR1 is SGHDT, CDR2 YYEEEE. CDR3 DNA sequence: TGTGCCAGCAGCTCTACAACAGGGCTCAGGGATGATACGCAGTATTTT. It codes for CASSSTTGLRDDTQYF.

This clone turned up a few times. CDR3 in amino acids: CASSEAGGYGYTF. As DNA, the CDR3 is TGTGCCAGCAGTGAAGCGGGAGGTTATGGCTACACCTTC. The rearrangement uses TRBV6-1 and TRBJ1-2; D gene uncertain. The V and J ends lost 0 bases and 5 bases respectively, with 7 bases between them. Germline V lookup: CDR1 MNHNS, CDR2 SASEGT. CDR3 length equals 13 residues.

This clone was picked up one time. The chain is built from TRBV29-1 and TRBJ1-2; no reliable D call. The CDR3 extends over 10 amino acids. CDR1 is SQVTM and CDR2 is ANQGSEA in the germline V gene. The V gene lost 6 bases and the J gene lost 6 bases, with 8 bases spanning the gap. The CDR3 region is CSVAGDGYTF. In nucleotides, the CDR3 is TGCAGCGTCGCCGGGGATGGCTACACCTTC. Drawing the rest from reference TRBV29-1 and TRBJ1-2, the complete variable domain is SAVISQKPSRDICQRGTSLTIQCQVDSQVTMMFWYRQQPGQSLTLIATANQGSEATYESGFVIDKFPISRPNLTFSTLTVSNMSPEDSSIYLCSVAGDGYTFGSGTRLTVV.

The V gene is TRBV6-1, the J gene TRBJ2-2; D possibly corresponds to TRBD2 (6 bases). Germline V gene lookup returns CDR1 MNHNS and CDR2 SASEGT. The CDR3 loop spans 16 amino acids. V gave up 1 base and J gave up 4 bases, with 13 bases separating them. For the CDR3, the DNA is TGTGCCAGCAGTGAAGATGGGGGAGCGGGCACCGGGGAGCTGTTTTTT. The encoded protein is CASSEDGGAGTGELFF.

J is TRBJ2-2 and V is TRBV11-2, with D perhaps TRBD1 (5 bases). The germline gives CDR1 SGHAT, CDR2 FQNNGV. CDR3 size: 15 residues. The V end lost 7 bases, the J end lost 6 bases, and 18 bases lay between the germline ends. DNA for the CDR3: TGTGCCAGCACCCCCCAGGGTTCTATCGCCGGGGAGCTGTTTTTT. This gives the protein CASTPQGSIAGELFF.

The CDR3 DNA reads TGCGCCAGCAGCCAGCCGGACAGGGAGAACTATGGCTACACCTTC. Translating gives CASSQPDRENYGYTF. V is TRBV4-1 and J is TRBJ1-2; 8 nucleotides line up with TRBD1. Trimming removed 3 bases from V and 2 bases from J; junction bases left unmatched: 5. CDR3 length: 15 residues. Germline values: CDR1 MGHRA, CDR2 YSYEKL.

The CDR3: CASSLEGRGHSPLHF. CDR3 in DNA: TGTGCCAGCAGCTTAGAGGGCAGGGGCCATTCACCCCTCCACTTT. The rearrangement links TRBV7-2 to TRBJ1-6, with TRBD1 as a possible D gene (6 bases). This CDR3 has 15 amino acids. Trimming took 1 base from V and 8 from J, leaving 12 bases between them. Germline V gene sequence: CDR1 SGHTA, CDR2 FQGNSA.

This rearrangement joins TRBV6-2 or TRBV6-3 to TRBJ2-1; D not certain. V dropped 5 bases and J dropped 11 bases, with 10 bases sitting between them. The CDR3 totals 11 residues. Germline V gene data show CDR1 as MNHEY and CDR2 as SVGEGT. CDR3 loop: CASSPLVQQFF. For the CDR3, the DNA is TGTGCCAGCAGTCCCCTTGTTCAGCAGTTCTTC.

The chain uses TRBV29-1 and TRBJ1-2; 9 positions agree with TRBD1. CDR1 and CDR2 (germline): SQVTM, ANQGSEA. The CDR3 is 17 residues long. Trimming took 1 base from V and 4 from J; bases not matched to a gene: 13. The CDR3 loop reads CSVEVWDRVGGVYGYTF. CDR3 coding DNA: TGCAGCGTTGAAGTTTGGGACAGGGTTGGCGGGGTCTATGGCTACACCTTC.

V usage is TRBV6-5 and J usage is TRBJ2-5; the D gene is possibly TRBD2 (7 bases). CDR1 is MNHEY, CDR2 SVGAGI, per germline. Trimming stripped 2 bases from V and 4 bases from J, with 14 bases between. The CDR3 sequence is 15 residues long. CDR3 in amino acids: CASSYGGGGRETQYF. Written as DNA, the CDR3 is TGTGCCAGCAGTTACGGGGGGGGCGGGCGAGAGACCCAGTACTTC.

CDR3 coding DNA: TGTGCCAGCAGCTATACCGGGGGGGCGCTGGGAAACATTCAGTACTTC. Translating it yields CASSYTGGALGNIQYF. The chain employs TRBV5-6 and TRBJ2-4, with 8 positions matching TRBD2. The ends lost 3 bases at V and 6 bases at J; junction bases unmatched: 11. The CDR3 spans 16 residues. Germline V gene data show CDR1 as SGHDT and CDR2 as YYEEEE.